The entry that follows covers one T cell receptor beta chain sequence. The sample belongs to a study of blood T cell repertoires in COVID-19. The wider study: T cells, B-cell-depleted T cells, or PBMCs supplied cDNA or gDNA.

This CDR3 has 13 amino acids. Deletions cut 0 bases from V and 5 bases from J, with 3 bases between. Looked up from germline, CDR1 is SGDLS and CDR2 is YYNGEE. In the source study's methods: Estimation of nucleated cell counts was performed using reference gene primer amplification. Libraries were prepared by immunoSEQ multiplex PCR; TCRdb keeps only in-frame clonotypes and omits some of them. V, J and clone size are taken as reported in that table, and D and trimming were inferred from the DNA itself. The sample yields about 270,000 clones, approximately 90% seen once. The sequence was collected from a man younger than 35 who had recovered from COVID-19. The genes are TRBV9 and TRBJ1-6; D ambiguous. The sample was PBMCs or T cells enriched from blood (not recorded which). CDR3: CASSVDNNSPLHF. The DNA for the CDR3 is TGTGCCAGCAGCGTAGACAATAATTCACCCCTCCACTTT. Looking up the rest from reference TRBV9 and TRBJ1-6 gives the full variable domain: DSGVTQTPKHLITATGQRVTLRCSPRSGDLSVYWYQQSLDQGLQFLIQYYNGEERAKGNILERFSAQQFPDLHSELNLSSLELGDSALYFCASSVDNNSPLHFGNGTRLTVT.